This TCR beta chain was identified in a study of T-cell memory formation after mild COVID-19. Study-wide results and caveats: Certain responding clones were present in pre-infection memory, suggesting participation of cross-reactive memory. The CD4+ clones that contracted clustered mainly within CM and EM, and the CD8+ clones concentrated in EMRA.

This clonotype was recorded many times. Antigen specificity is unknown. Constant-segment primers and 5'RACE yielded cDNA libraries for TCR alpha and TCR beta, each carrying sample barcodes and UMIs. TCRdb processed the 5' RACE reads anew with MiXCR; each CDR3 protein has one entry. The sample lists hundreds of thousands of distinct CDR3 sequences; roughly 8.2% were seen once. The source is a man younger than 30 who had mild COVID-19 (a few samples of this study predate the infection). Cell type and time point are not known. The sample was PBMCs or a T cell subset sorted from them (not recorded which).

CDR3 protein: CASYRRQEASYEQYV. CDR3 sequence (DNA): TGTGCCAGCTATCGGCGACAGGAGGCCTCCTACGAGCAGTACGTC. The V gene is TRBV6-5, the J gene TRBJ2-7; perhaps TRBD1 as D (6 bases). The germline V and J ends were trimmed by 8 bases and 0 bases, with 17 bases remaining between them. The CDR3 has 15 amino acids. In germline, CDR1 is MNHEY, CDR2 SVGAGI.